The TCR beta chain described here comes from a study of T cells of healthy individuals. TCRdb fed the 5' RACE reads into MiXCR, producing one record per CDR3 protein. This sample has approximately 52,000 distinct CDR3 sequences, with 14% to 15% found just once. This CDR3 comprises 12 residues. Germline CDR1 and CDR2: SGHRS and YFSETQ. The germline V and J ends were trimmed by 5 bases and 5 bases, with 10 bases remaining between them. The clonotype was recovered from a human donor in good health. This chain joins TRBV5-1 and TRBJ2-5; D unclear. This CDR3 reads CASSVYGETQYF. The CDR3 DNA follows: TGCGCCAGCAGTGTGTATGGGGAGACCCAGTACTTC.